A selection of T cell receptor beta chains follows, all from one sample in a study of T cells in Graves' hyperthyroidism and ophthalmopathy. TCRdb passed the multiplex PCR reads through MiXCR, listing each CDR3 protein once. Of 270,000 or so distinct CDR3 sequences in the sample, about 15% were seen once. Sequenced material: blood. The origin of the receptors is a woman in her forties or fifties with Graves' hyperthyroidism that later progressed to Graves' ophthalmopathy. The CDR3 runs from the conserved cysteine through the conserved F or W. A D gene is named only where the DNA matches it firmly. Some rows have no size entry. The others give once, few or many, or a class for an expanded clone.

j_call v_call clone_size d_call cdr3_nt cdr3_aa
TRBJ2-3 TRBV5-1 many . TGCGCCAGCAGCTTACCCACCCGTAGCGAGAGTACAGATACGCAGTATTTT CASSLPTRSESTDTQYF
TRBJ1-5 TRBV28 . . TGTGCCAGCACCCCGGACCCGCCGGGGGGTCAGCCCCAGCATTTT CASTPDPPGGQPQHF
TRBJ2-5 TRBV12-3/TRBV12-4 many TRBD1 TGTGCCAGCAGGTCCGACAGGGGGGAGACCCAGTACTTC CASRSDRGETQYF
TRBJ1-3 TRBV11-3 few . TGTGCCAGCAGTCTAATTTCCTCTGGAAACACCATATATTTT CASSLISSGNTIYF
TRBJ1-4 TRBV20-1 many . TGCAGTGCGGGGACCCCTGAAAAACTGTTTTTT CSAGTPEKLFF
TRBJ2-6 TRBV9 few . TGTGCCAGCAGCGCGACACAGGGAGGTGGGGCCAACGTCCTGACTTTC CASSATQGGGANVLTF
TRBJ1-5 TRBV7-8 many . TGTGCCAGCAGCTTAGTCTCTTGGGGAGGGGTTAGCAATCAGCCCCAGCATTTT CASSLVSWGGVSNQPQHF
TRBJ1-5 TRBV2 few TRBD1 TGTGCCAGCAGTCCCGACAGGGGGGAATTTCAGCCCCAGCATTTT CASSPDRGEFQPQHF
TRBJ2-1 TRBV9 few . TGTGCCAGCAGCGCCCTGGAGGGGGGCTCCTACAATGAGCAGTTCTTC CASSALEGGSYNEQFF
TRBJ1-5 TRBV20-1 few . TGCAGTGCTAGCCCAAATCAGCCCCAGCATTTT CSASPNQPQHF
TRBJ1-1 TRBV12-3/TRBV12-4 . . TGTGCCAGCAGTTTTCGGGCGGGAAACACTGAAGCTTTCTTT CASSFRAGNTEAFF
TRBJ1-1 TRBV28 many . TGTGCCAGCAGTATCCTGGCGGATTCGAACACTGAAGCTTTCTTT CASSILADSNTEAFF
TRBJ2-2 TRBV20-1 few . TGCAGTGTTTCATCAGAACAGACCTACACCGGGGAGCTGTTTTTT CSVSSEQTYTGELFF
TRBJ2-3 TRBV4-2 . TRBD2 TGTGCCAGCAGCCAAGATGGTGCGGGAGATTATCCAGATACGCAGTATTTT CASSQDGAGDYPDTQYF
TRBJ1-2 TRBV2 many TRBD1 TGTGCCAGCAGTCCCGGGGGGACAGGGGGTGCTTCCTATGGCTACACCTTC CASSPGGTGGASYGYTF
TRBJ1-5 TRBV10-3 many TRBD1 TGTGCCATCGGCCCGGACAGGGACAATCAGCCCCAGCATTTT CAIGPDRDNQPQHF
TRBJ2-7 TRBV28 many TRBD1 TGTGCCAGCAGTCCATTTACAGGGGGAGACGAGCAGTACTTC CASSPFTGGDEQYF
TRBJ2-1 TRBV12-3/TRBV12-4 . TRBD2 TGTGCCAGCAGCCCCCTAGCGGGAGTGTTGCAGTTCTTC CASSPLAGVLQFF
TRBJ1-2 TRBV11-2 many . TGTGCCAGCAGCTTAGAGACAGATGGCTACACCTTC CASSLETDGYTF
TRBJ1-2 TRBV5-1 . TRBD1 TGCGCCGGCAGCTTGGGACAGGGACAAGCGGCTAGGAGTAATGGCTACACCTTC CAGSLGQGQAARSNGYTF
TRBJ1-1 TRBV28 many . TGTGCCGCTCAAAGGGGGAACACTGAAGCTTTCTTT CAAQRGNTEAFF
TRBJ2-7 TRBV5-5 many . TGTGCCAGCAGCCCAGAGACCGGGTCGGGCTTTTACGAGCAGTACTTC CASSPETGSGFYEQYF
TRBJ1-1 TRBV29-1 . . TGCAGCGTTGTCCGGGACTTTGAAGCTTTCTTT CSVVRDFEAFF
TRBJ1-3 TRBV14 . . TGTGCCAGCAGCCCTTGGACAGAAAACACCATATATTTT CASSPWTENTIYF